One and the same sample provided the 5 T cell receptor beta chains below, sequenced in a study of blood T cell repertoires in COVID-19. This table comes from immunoSEQ multiplex PCR, and its TCRdb copy is limited to in-frame clones, with some not included. There are approximately 94,000 clones in the sample; around four fifths occur only once, and less than 35% lies in the top ten. Sample: peripheral blood. The receptors stem from a man aged 65-85 years with active or convalescent COVID-19.

The J gene is TRBJ1-1, the V gene TRBV7-3, with a possible D match to TRBD1 (5 bases). CDR3 size: 13 residues. In germline, CDR1 is SGHTA, CDR2 FQGTGA. Trimming stripped 0 bases from V and 4 bases from J, with 6 bases between. The DNA of the CDR3 is TGTGCCAGCAGCTTAACCCAGGGCACTGAAGCTTTCTTT. Translation gives CASSLTQGTEAFF.

The chain uses TRBV7-2 and TRBJ2-7; 8 bases map to TRBD2. There are 13 residues in the CDR3. The germline CDR1 and CDR2 sequences are SGHTA and FQGNSA. The V gene end was trimmed by 5 bases and the J gene end by 6 bases; junction bases not matched to a gene: 6. CDR3 protein: CASSLYGGGEQYF. In DNA form, the CDR3 reads TGTGCCAGCAGCCTCTACGGGGGGGGCGAGCAGTACTTC.

The chain links TRBV2 to TRBJ2-3, with TRBD2 as a possible D gene (6 bases). Germline lookup yields CDR1 SNHLY and CDR2 FYNNEI. V lost 4 bases to trimming and J lost 1 base, with 9 bases between them. The CDR3 spans 14 residues. The CDR3 DNA is TGTGCCAGCAGTGGCGGGGTCCGCACAGATACGCAGTATTTT. Its protein product is CASSGGVRTDTQYF.

This chain links TRBV11-1 with TRBJ2-7; D possibly corresponds to TRBD1 (6 bases). Germline V gene lookup returns CDR1 SGHAT and CDR2 FQDESV (reference sequence). The CDR3 totals 13 residues. V lost 3 bases and J lost 5, with 11 bases in between. The CDR3 loop reads CASSLGQKHEQYF. The CDR3 DNA sequence: TGTGCCAGCAGCTTGGGACAAAAGCACGAGCAGTACTTC.

The CDR3 region has the DNA TGTGCCAGCACCCCGGGGGGGAGCGAGCAGTACTTC. Residues: CASTPGGSEQYF. This sequence joins TRBV27 and TRBJ2-7; 8 bases are a match to TRBD2. The germline V gene has CDR1 MNHEY and CDR2 SMNVEV (reference sequence). The CDR3 extends over 12 amino acids. V lost 7 bases, J lost 6 bases, and 5 bases stayed unmatched.